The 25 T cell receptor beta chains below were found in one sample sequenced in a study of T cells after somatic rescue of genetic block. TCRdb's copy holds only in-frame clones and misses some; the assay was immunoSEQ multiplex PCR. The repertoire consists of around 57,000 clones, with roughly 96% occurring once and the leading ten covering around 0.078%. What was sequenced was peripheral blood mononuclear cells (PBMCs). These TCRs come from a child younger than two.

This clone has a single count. As DNA, the CDR3 is TGTGCCTGGAGTGGGGGGGGACTAGCGGTATCTAGCACAGATACGCAGTATTTT. Its translation: CAWSGGGLAVSSTDTQYF. The chain carries TRBV30 and TRBJ2-3; 11 bases are a match to TRBD2. CDR1 GTSNPN and CDR2 SVGIG come from the germline V gene (reference sequence). J gave up 0 bases and V 1 base, and 9 bases lay outside the gene matches. There are 18 residues in the CDR3.

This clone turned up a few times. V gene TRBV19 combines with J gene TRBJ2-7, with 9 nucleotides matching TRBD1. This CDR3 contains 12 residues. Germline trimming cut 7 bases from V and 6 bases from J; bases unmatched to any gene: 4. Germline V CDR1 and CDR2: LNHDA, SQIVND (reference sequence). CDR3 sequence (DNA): TGTGCCAGTACCGGGACAGGGCGCGAGCAGTACTTC. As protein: CASTGTGREQYF.

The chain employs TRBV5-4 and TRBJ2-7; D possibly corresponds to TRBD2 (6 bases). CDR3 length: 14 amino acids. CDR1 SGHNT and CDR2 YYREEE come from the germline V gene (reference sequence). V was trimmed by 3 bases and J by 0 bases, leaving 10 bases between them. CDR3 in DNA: TGTGCCAGCAGCTGGAGGGACGGCTCCTACGAGCAGTACTTC. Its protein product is CASSWRDGSYEQYF.

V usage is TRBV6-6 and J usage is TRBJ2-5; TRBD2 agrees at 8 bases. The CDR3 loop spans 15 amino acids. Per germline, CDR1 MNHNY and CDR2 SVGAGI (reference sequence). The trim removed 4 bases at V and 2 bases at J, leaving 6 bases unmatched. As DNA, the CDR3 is TGTGCCAGCAGTTCCCGGGTAGCGGGACAAGAGACCCAGTACTTC. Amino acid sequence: CASSSRVAGQETQYF.

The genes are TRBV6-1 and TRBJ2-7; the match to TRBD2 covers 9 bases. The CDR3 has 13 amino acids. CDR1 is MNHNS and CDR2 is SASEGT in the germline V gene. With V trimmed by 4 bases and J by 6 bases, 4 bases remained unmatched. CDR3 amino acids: CASSAGLASEQYF. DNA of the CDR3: TGTGCCAGCAGTGCGGGACTAGCCAGCGAGCAGTACTTC.

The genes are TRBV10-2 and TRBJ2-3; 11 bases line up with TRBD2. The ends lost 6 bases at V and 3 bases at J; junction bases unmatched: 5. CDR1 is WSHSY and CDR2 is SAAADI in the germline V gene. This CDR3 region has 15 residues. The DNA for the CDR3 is TGCGCCAGCAGCTTGACTAGCGGGAATACAGATACGCAGTATTTT. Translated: CASSLTSGNTDTQYF.

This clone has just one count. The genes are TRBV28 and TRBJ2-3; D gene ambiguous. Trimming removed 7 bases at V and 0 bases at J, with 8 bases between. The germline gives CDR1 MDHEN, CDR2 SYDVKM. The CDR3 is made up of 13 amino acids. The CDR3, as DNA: TGTGCCAGCACCTTCCACAGCACAGATACGCAGTATTTT. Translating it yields CASTFHSTDTQYF. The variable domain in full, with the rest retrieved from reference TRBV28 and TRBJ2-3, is DVKVTQSSRYLVKRTGEKVFLECVQDMDHENMFWYRQDPGLGLRLIYFSYDVKMKEKGDIPEGYSVSREKKERFSLILESASTNQTSMYLCASTFHSTDTQYFGPGTRLTVL.

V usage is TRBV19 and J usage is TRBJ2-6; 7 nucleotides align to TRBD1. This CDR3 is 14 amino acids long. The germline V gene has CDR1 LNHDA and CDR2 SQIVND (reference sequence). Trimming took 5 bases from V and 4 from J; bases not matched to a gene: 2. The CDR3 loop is CASSSTGGANVLTF. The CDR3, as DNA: TGTGCCAGTAGTTCGACAGGGGGGGCCAACGTCCTGACTTTC.

The CDR3 coding sequence is TGTGCCAGCAGCTTAAGGGACAACACTGAAGCTTTCTTT. Protein: CASSLRDNTEAFF. V gene TRBV7-3 combines with J gene TRBJ1-1, with a possible D match to TRBD1 (5 bases). The V gene's germline CDR1 is SGHTA and CDR2 FQGTGA. V was trimmed by 1 base and J by 2 bases, leaving 5 bases between them. The CDR3 covers 13 residues. The full variable domain, its missing parts supplied by reference TRBV7-3 and TRBJ1-1, is GAGVSQTPSNKVTEKGKYVELRCDPISGHTALYWYRQSLGQGPEFLIYFQGTGAADDSGLPNDRFFAVRPEGSVSTLKIQRTERGDSAVYLCASSLRDNTEAFFGQGTRLTVV.

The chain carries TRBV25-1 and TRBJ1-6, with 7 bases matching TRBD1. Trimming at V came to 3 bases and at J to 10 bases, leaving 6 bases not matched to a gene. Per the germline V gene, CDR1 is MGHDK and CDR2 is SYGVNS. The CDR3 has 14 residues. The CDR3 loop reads CASSDTGAGSPLHF. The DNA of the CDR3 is TGTGCCAGCAGTGATACAGGGGCAGGATCACCCCTCCACTTT.

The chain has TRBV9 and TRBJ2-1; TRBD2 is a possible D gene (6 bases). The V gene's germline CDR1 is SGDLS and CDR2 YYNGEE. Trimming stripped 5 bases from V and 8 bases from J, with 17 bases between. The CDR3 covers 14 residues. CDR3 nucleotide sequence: TGTGCCAGCAGTGGGGGACTGCCTCGGGATGAGCAGTTCTTC. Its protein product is CASSGGLPRDEQFF. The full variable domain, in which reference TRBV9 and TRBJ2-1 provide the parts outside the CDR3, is DSGVTQTPKHLITATGQRVTLRCSPRSGDLSVYWYQQSLDQGLQFLIQYYNGEERAKGNILERFSAQQFPDLHSELNLSSLELGDSALYFCASSGGLPRDEQFFGPGTRLTVL.

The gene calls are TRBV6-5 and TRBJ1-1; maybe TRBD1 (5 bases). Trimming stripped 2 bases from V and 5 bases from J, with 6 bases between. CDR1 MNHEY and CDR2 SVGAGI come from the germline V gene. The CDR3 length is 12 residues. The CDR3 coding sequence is TGTGCCAGCAGTTACGGGGCGACTGAAGCTTTCTTT. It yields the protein CASSYGATEAFF.

The CDR3 nucleotides are TGTGCCAGCAGTTACTCGCGCCGTTTGAGAAACACCATATATTTT. Translation gives CASSYSRRLRNTIYF. V is TRBV6-5 and J is TRBJ1-3; D is unclear. The germline gives CDR1 MNHEY, CDR2 SVGAGI. This CDR3 is built from 15 residues. V was pared by 0 bases and J by 5 bases, with 11 bases between.

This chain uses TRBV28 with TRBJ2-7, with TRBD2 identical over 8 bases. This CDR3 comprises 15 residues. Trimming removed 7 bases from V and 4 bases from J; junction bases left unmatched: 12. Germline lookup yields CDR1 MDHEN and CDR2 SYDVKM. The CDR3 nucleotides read TGTGCCAGCAATACCCCTAGCGGGTTTACATACGAGCAGTACTTC. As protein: CASNTPSGFTYEQYF.

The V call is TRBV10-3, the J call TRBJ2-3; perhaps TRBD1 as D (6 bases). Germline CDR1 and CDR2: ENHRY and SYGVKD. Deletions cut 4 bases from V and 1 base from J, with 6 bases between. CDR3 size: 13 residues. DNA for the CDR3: TGTGCCATCAGTGCAGGGGGCACAGATACGCAGTATTTT. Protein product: CAISAGGTDTQYF.

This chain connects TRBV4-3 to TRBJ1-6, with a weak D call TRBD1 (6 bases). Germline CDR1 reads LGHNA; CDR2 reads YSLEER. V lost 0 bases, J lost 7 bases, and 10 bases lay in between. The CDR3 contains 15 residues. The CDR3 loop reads CASSQDQGTNSPLHF. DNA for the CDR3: TGCGCCAGCAGCCAAGATCAGGGGACCAATTCACCCCTCCACTTT.

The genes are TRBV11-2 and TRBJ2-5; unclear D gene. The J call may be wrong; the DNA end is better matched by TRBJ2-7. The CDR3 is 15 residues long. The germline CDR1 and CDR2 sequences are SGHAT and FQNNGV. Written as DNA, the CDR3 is TGTGCCAGCAGCTTAGAGGCCAAAACCACCTACGAGCAGTACTTC. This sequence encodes CASSLEAKTTYEQYF.

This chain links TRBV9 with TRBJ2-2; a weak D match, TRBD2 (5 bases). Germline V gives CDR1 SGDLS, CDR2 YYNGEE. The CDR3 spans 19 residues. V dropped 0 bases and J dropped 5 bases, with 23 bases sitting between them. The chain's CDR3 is CASSVAPGFRGSKTGELFF. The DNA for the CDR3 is TGTGCCAGCAGCGTAGCCCCCGGGTTTCGGGGTAGTAAGACCGGGGAGCTGTTTTTT.

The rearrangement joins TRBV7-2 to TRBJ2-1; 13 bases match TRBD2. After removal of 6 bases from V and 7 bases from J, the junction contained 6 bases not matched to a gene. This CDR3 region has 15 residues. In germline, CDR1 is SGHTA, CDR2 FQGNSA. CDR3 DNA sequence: TGTGCCAGCAGTTGGACTAGCGGGGGAGGTAATGAGCAGTTCTTC. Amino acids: CASSWTSGGGNEQFF. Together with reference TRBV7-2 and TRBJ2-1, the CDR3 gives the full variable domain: GAGVSQSPSNKVTEKGKDVELRCDPISGHTALYWYRQSLGQGLEFLIYFQGNSAPDKSGLPSDRFSAERTGGSVSTLTIQRTQQEDSAVYLCASSWTSGGGNEQFFGPGTRLTVL.

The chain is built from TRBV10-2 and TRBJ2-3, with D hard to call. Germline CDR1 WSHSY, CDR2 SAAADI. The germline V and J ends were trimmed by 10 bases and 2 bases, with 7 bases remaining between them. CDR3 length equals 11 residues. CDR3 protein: CAIASTDTQYF. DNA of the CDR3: TGCGCCATCGCATCCACAGATACGCAGTATTTT.

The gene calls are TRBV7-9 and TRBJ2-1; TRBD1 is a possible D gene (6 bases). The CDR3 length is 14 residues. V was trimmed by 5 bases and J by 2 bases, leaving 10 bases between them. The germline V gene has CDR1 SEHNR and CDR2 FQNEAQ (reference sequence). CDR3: CASSDRFTYNEQFF. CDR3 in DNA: TGTGCCAGCAGCGACAGGTTTACCTACAATGAGCAGTTCTTC.

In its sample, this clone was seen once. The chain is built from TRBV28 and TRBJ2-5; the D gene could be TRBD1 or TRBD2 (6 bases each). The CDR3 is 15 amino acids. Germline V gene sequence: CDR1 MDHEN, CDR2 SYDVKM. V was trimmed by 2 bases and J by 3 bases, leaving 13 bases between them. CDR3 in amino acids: CASSLRGGPKETQYF. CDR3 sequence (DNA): TGTGCCAGCAGTTTACGAGGGGGGCCCAAAGAGACCCAGTACTTC.

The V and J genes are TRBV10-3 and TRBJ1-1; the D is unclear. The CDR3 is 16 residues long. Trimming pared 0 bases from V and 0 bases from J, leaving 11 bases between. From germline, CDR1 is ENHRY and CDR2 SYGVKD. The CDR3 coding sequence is TGTGCCATCAGTGAGTCGATGGGCGGATTGAACACTGAAGCTTTCTTT. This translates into CAISESMGGLNTEAFF.

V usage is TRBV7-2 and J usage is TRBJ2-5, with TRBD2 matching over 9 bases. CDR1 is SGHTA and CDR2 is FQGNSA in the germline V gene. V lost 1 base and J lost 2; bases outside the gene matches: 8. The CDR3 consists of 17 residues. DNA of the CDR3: TGTGCCAGCAGCTTAGGGCCCATGACTAGCGGACAAGAGACCCAGTACTTC. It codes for CASSLGPMTSGQETQYF. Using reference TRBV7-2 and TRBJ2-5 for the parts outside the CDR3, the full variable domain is GAGVSQSPSNKVTEKGKDVELRCDPISGHTALYWYRQSLGQGLEFLIYFQGNSAPDKSGLPSDRFSAERTGGSVSTLTIQRTQQEDSAVYLCASSLGPMTSGQETQYFGPGTRLLVL.

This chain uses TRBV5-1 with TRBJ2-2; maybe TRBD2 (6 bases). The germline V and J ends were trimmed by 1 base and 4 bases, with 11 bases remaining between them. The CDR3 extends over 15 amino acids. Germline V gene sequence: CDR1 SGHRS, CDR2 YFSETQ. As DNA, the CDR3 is TGCGCCAGCAGCTTGCCGATGGGGGGCACCGGGGAGCTGTTTTTT. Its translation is CASSLPMGGTGELFF.